This T cell receptor beta chain derives from a study of cytomegalovirus exposure and HLA in healthy donors. Deletions cut 4 bases from V and 7 bases from J, with 17 bases between. The germline V gene encodes CDR1 SGHKS and CDR2 YYEKEE (reference sequence). This CDR3 is built from 14 residues. 13 Jbeta primers and 60 Vbeta primers were used for the PCR. The table came from immunoSEQ multiplex PCR; TCRdb's copy has only in-frame clones and leaves some out. The table has about 57,000 clones, more than 75% seen once; the top ten hold approximately 6%. This chain uses TRBV5-5 with TRBJ2-5, with D possibly matching TRBD2 (6 bases). Sequences were obtained from PBMCs. This TCR derives from a male donor in good health and CMV-seronegative. Written as DNA, the CDR3 is TGTGCCAGCAGCCCGGAACTGGGACTGGGGACCCAGTACTTC. It yields the protein CASSPELGLGTQYF.